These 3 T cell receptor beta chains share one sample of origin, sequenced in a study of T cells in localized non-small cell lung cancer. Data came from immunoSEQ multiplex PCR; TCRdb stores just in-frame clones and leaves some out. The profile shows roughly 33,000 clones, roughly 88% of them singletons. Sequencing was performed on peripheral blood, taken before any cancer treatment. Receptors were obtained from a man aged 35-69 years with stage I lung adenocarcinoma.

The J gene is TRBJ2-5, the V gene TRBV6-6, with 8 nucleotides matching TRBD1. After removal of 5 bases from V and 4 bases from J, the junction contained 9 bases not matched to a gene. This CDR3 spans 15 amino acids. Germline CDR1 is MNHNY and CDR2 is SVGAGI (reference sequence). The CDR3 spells CASSTGQGLGETQYF. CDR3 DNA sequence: TGTGCCAGCAGTACCGGACAGGGCCTTGGAGAGACCCAGTACTTC.

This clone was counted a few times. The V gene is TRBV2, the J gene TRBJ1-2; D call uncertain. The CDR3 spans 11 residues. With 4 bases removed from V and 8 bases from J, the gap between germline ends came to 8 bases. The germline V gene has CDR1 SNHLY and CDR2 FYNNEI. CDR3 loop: CASSVPVGYTF. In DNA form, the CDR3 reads TGTGCCAGCAGTGTTCCCGTCGGCTACACCTTC. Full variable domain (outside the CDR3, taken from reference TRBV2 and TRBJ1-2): EPEVTQTPSHQVTQMGQEVILRCVPISNHLYFYWYRQILGQKVEFLVSFYNNEISEKSEIFDDQFSVERPDGSNFTLKIRSTKLEDSAMYFCASSVPVGYTFGSGTRLTVV.

CDR3 in DNA: TGTGCCAGCAGCCGCCCCAATTCACCCCTCCACTTT. This sequence encodes CASSRPNSPLHF. This chain links TRBV9 with TRBJ1-6; D is unresolved. Germline values: CDR1 SGDLS, CDR2 YYNGEE. There are 12 residues in the CDR3. Trimming took 4 bases from V and 7 from J, leaving 6 bases between them.